The 5 T cell receptor beta chains below come from one sample, sequenced in a study of blood T cell repertoires in COVID-19. TCRdb's copy holds only in-frame clones and misses some; the assay was immunoSEQ multiplex PCR. The sample lists more than 130,000 clones, roughly 86% occurring once. Input material: peripheral blood. The receptor source for this set is a man aged 45-65 years with active or convalescent COVID-19.

The chain uses TRBV14 and TRBJ2-1; 11 bases align to TRBD2. The CDR3 is made up of 15 amino acids. Germline trimming cut 4 bases from V and 3 bases from J; bases unmatched to any gene: 2. The germline CDR1 and CDR2 sequences are SGHDN and FVKESK. Written as DNA, the CDR3 is TGTGCCAGCAGCCCCGGGACTAGCGGCTACAATGAGCAGTTCTTC. Amino acids: CASSPGTSGYNEQFF.

This chain uses TRBV11-2 with TRBJ2-1; TRBD2 agrees at 13 bases. Trimming removed 5 bases from V and 4 bases from J; junction bases left unmatched: 5. The germline V gene encodes CDR1 SGHAT and CDR2 FQNNGV. The length of the CDR3 is 16 residues. The CDR3: CASSRRTSGRYNEQFF. CDR3 coding DNA: TGTGCCAGCAGCCGTCGGACTAGCGGGAGATACAATGAGCAGTTCTTC. Combining the CDR3 with reference TRBV11-2 and TRBJ2-1 gives the whole variable domain EAGVAQSPRYKIIEKRQSVAFWCNPISGHATLYWYQQILGQGPKLLIQFQNNGVVDDSQLPKDRFSAERLKGVDSTLKIQPAKLEDSAVYLCASSRRTSGRYNEQFFGPGTRLTVL.

This chain uses TRBV6-6 with TRBJ2-3; perhaps TRBD2 as D (5 bases). Trimming shortened V by 7 bases and J by 8 bases, and 13 bases separated the two germline ends. The germline CDR1 and CDR2 sequences are MNHNY and SVGAGI (reference sequence). The CDR3 extends over 12 amino acids. CDR3 nucleotide sequence: TGTGCCAGCACCCGGGCCGAGGGTACGCAGTATTTT. It codes for CASTRAEGTQYF.

V is TRBV2 and J is TRBJ2-2; D is perhaps TRBD2 (5 bases). The V gene's germline CDR1 is SNHLY and CDR2 FYNNEI. Trimming took 5 bases from V and 4 from J, leaving 14 bases between them. The CDR3 runs to 15 residues. CDR3: CASSLRNAGTGELFF. CDR3 DNA: TGTGCCAGCAGTCTAAGAAACGCGGGCACCGGGGAGCTGTTTTTT.

The chain combines TRBV3-1 (or the pseudogene TRBV3-2) with TRBJ2-7, with 10 nucleotides matching TRBD1. With 4 bases clipped from V and 7 bases from J, the junction kept 7 bases outside the gene matches. Germline CDR1 reads LGHDT; CDR2 reads YNNKEL (reference sequence). The CDR3 length is 14 residues. CDR3 amino acids: CASSLTGGLKEQYF. Here the CDR3 DNA reads TGTGCCAGCAGCCTGACAGGGGGCTTGAAAGAGCAGTACTTC.